These 21 T cell receptor beta chains share one sample of origin, sequenced in a study of sequential checkpoint blockade in melanoma. Produced via immunoSEQ multiplex PCR; TCRdb's table is partial and in-frame only. The sample carries approximately 13,000 clones, around 69% recorded once. Treatment described: randomized to nivolumab then ipilimumab (arm A) or the reverse (arm B). The sample here was CD8+ T cells sorted from blood (inferred from file names), taken from a patient given nivolumab and ipilimumab in sequence. The receptors here all came from a human patient with melanoma. Some clones in this sample may be carry-over from other donors' samples.

The CDR3 sequence is CASSNGLAGGDTQYF. As DNA, the CDR3 is TGTGCCAGCAGCAACGGACTAGCGGGGGGAGATACGCAGTATTTT. The chain couples TRBV5-4 to TRBJ2-3; 14 bases are shared with TRBD2. Unmatched junction bases numbered 3, after V lost 4 bases and J lost 5 bases. This CDR3 has 15 amino acids. Per the germline V gene, CDR1 is SGHNT and CDR2 is YYREEE (reference sequence).

The genes are TRBV4-2 and TRBJ2-2; 7 bases map to TRBD2. This CDR3 has 16 amino acids. Germline values: CDR1 LGHNA, CDR2 YNFKEQ. V trimming: 4 bases; J trimming: 5 bases; junction bases outside the gene matches: 10. The chain's CDR3 is CASSPAGSLGTGELFF. CDR3 nucleotides: TGTGCCAGCAGCCCAGCGGGGTCACTGGGGACCGGGGAGCTGTTTTTT.

This chain joins TRBV5-1 and TRBJ2-2; 9 positions agree with TRBD1. Germline CDR1 reads SGHRS; CDR2 reads YFSETQ. V trimming: 5 bases; J trimming: 4 bases; junction bases outside the gene matches: 9. The CDR3 extends over 16 amino acids. The CDR3 loop reads CASRGPTGGSTGELFF. CDR3 nucleotide sequence: TGCGCCAGCAGGGGGCCCACAGGGGGCAGCACCGGGGAGCTGTTTTTT. Full variable domain (missing parts from reference TRBV5-1 and TRBJ2-2): KAGVTQTPRYLIKTRGQQVTLSCSPISGHRSVSWYQQTPGQGLQFLFEYFSETQRNKGNFPGRFSGRQFSNSRSEMNVSTLELGDSALYLCASRGPTGGSTGELFFGEGSRLTVL.

The chain links TRBV18 to TRBJ2-1; TRBD1 matches at 7 bases. The CDR3 covers 13 residues. Losses at the gene ends were 8 bases for V and 2 bases for J; bases not matched to a gene: 3. Germline lookup yields CDR1 KGHSH and CDR2 LQKENI. CDR3 loop: CASLQGAYNEQFF. The CDR3 coding sequence is TGTGCCAGCCTTCAGGGGGCCTACAATGAGCAGTTCTTC.

A few counts support this clone. This rearrangement joins TRBV27 to TRBJ2-3, with D hard to call. V lost 6 bases and J lost 5, with 12 bases in between. This CDR3 has 13 amino acids. In germline, CDR1 is MNHEY, CDR2 SMNVEV (reference sequence). The CDR3 spells CASSSSVRDTQYF. The DNA of the CDR3 is TGTGCCAGCAGCTCCAGCGTCAGAGATACGCAGTATTTT.

This chain's CDR3 is CASSLGASVKVETQYF. In DNA, the CDR3 is TGCGCCAGCAGCTTGGGGGCTAGCGTGAAGGTGGAGACCCAGTACTTC. This sequence joins TRBV5-1 and TRBJ2-5; the D gene is possibly TRBD2 (6 bases). This CDR3 has 16 amino acids. V lost 0 bases to trimming and J lost 5 bases, with 17 bases between them. Germline CDR1 reads SGHRS; CDR2 reads YFSETQ.

The chain carries TRBV15 and TRBJ1-1; a possible D gene is TRBD1 (6 bases). The CDR3 covers 16 residues. Germline V lookup: CDR1 LNHNV, CDR2 YYDKDF (reference sequence). V lost 3 bases and J 8 bases, leaving 22 bases between the germline ends. The CDR3, as DNA: TGTGCCACCAGCAGCTGGCAGGGGAGCCCAGAAGCAGAAGCTTTCTTT. Translation: CATSSWQGSPEAEAFF.

The genes are TRBV6-1 and TRBJ1-4, with D possibly being TRBD1 (6 bases). The V gene's germline CDR1 is MNHNS and CDR2 SASEGT. V gave up 2 bases and J gave up 0 bases, with 10 bases separating them. The CDR3 spans 16 residues. Here the CDR3 reads CASSELQGPTNEKLFF. The CDR3 DNA follows: TGTGCCAGCAGTGAACTGCAGGGGCCAACTAATGAAAAACTGTTTTTT.

Notes on this clone: At the DNA level, this CDR3 is encoded by other sequences in the same sample as well. Written as DNA, the CDR3 is TGTGCCAGCAGCTTACTAGGTTACGAGCAGTACTTC. Its protein is CASSLLGYEQYF. The rearrangement joins TRBV11-2 to TRBJ2-7; D unclear. The V and J ends lost 2 bases and 4 bases respectively, with 6 bases between them. Germline CDR1 SGHAT, CDR2 FQNNGV. The CDR3 has 12 amino acids.

This clone was seen only a few times. The chain joins TRBV7-9 to TRBJ2-1; 13 bases are shared with TRBD2. This CDR3 spans 17 amino acids. Germline lookup yields CDR1 SEHNR and CDR2 FQNEAQ (reference sequence). J was trimmed by 9 bases and V by 4 bases; bases with no gene match: 12. CDR3 region: CASSSSGLAGVPGEQFF. CDR3 DNA: TGTGCCAGCAGCTCCAGCGGACTAGCGGGGGTCCCCGGTGAGCAGTTCTTC.

The chain joins TRBV7-8 to TRBJ1-5; 7 bases are a match to TRBD1. The CDR3 length is 16 residues. V dropped 5 bases and J dropped 2; count of bases not matched to a gene: 9. Germline CDR1 is SGHVS and CDR2 is FQNEAQ. CDR3 in DNA: TGTGCCAGCAGCAACCCCGACAGGGATGGCAATCAGCCCCAGCATTTT. This encodes CASSNPDRDGNQPQHF.

As to this clone: Sequence at one end of the junction differs from germline and may be a read error. This chain connects TRBV27 to TRBJ2-1, with D unclear. Germline values: CDR1 MNHEY, CDR2 SMNVEV (reference sequence). CDR3 size: 13 residues. The CDR3 region has the DNA TGTGACAGCAGTTTCGGTAGACATTCAGAGCAGTTCTTC. It encodes CDSSFGRHSEQFF.

The CDR3 loop is CASSQGQGAYGYTF. CDR3 DNA sequence: TGTGCCAGCAGCCAGGGACAGGGGGCCTATGGCTACACCTTC. J is TRBJ1-2 and V is TRBV7-9, with TRBD1 matching over 12 bases. This CDR3 spans 14 amino acids. CDR1 and CDR2 from the germline V gene are SEHNR and FQNEAQ (reference sequence). V dropped 5 bases and J dropped 4; count of bases not matched to a gene: 2.

The V call is TRBV6-1, the J call TRBJ1-1; possible D gene TRBD1, 6 bases. Germline V gene sequence: CDR1 MNHNS, CDR2 SASEGT. The CDR3 has 13 residues. The V and J ends lost 3 bases and 3 bases respectively, with 8 bases between them. The DNA for the CDR3 is TGTGCCAGCAGTGATCCAGGGGACACTGAAGCTTTCTTT. The encoded protein is CASSDPGDTEAFF.

The chain couples TRBV7-9 to TRBJ2-3, with 12 bases lining up with TRBD2. The CDR3 is 17 residues long. V was pared by 1 base and J by 3 bases, with 5 bases of the junction left unmatched. CDR1 SEHNR and CDR2 FQNEAQ come from the germline V gene (reference sequence). CDR3 DNA sequence: TGTGCCAGCAGCTTAGTACCTAGCGGGGGGGCTACAGATACGCAGTATTTT. Its translation: CASSLVPSGGATDTQYF.

The chain recombines TRBV7-9 with TRBJ2-3; D is possibly TRBD2 (6 bases). From germline, CDR1 is SEHNR and CDR2 FQNEAQ (reference sequence). V lost 4 bases, J lost 3 bases, and 20 bases lay in between. CDR3 size: 17 residues. Here the CDR3 DNA reads TGTGCCAGCAGCTCCCAAGATGGGCAGGGAGGAACAGATACGCAGTATTTT. Its translation is CASSSQDGQGGTDTQYF.

The gene calls are TRBV5-5 and TRBJ1-1, with TRBD1 matching over 7 bases. The V gene's germline CDR1 is SGHKS and CDR2 YYEKEE (reference sequence). The CDR3 runs to 15 residues. The V segment lost 4 bases and the J segment 2 bases; nucleotides outside the gene matches: 8. The CDR3 sequence is CASSIRTGANTEAFF. CDR3 DNA sequence: TGTGCCAGCAGCATAAGGACAGGAGCAAACACTGAAGCTTTCTTT.

The chain carries TRBV13 and TRBJ2-1; TRBD1 matches at 8 bases. V shed 5 bases and J 0 bases; nucleotides not matched to a gene: 9. Looked up from germline, CDR1 is PRHDT and CDR2 is FYEKMQ (reference sequence). The CDR3 spans 17 residues. CDR3 sequence (DNA): TGTGCCAGCAGCAAAGACAGGGGCCCTCCCTCCTACAATGAGCAGTTCTTC. As protein: CASSKDRGPPSYNEQFF.

With respect to this clone: A junction boundary mismatches the germline segment, possibly from a read error. The chain has TRBV6-5 and TRBJ1-1; weak D call: TRBD1 (5 bases). CDR1 MNHEY and CDR2 SVGAGI come from the germline V gene. CDR3 length: 14 residues. This CDR3 reads CAGSYPGFHTEAFF. In DNA, the CDR3 is TGTGCCGGCAGTTACCCAGGGTTCCACACTGAAGCTTTCTTT.

This clone turned up a few times. CDR3 amino acids: CASSQRWAGTDTQYF. CDR3 nucleotide sequence: TGCGCCAGCAGCCAACGGTGGGCTGGGACAGATACGCAGTATTTT. The V gene is TRBV4-3, the J gene TRBJ2-3, with D unclear. CDR1 LGHNA and CDR2 YSLEER come from the germline V gene. V lost 2 bases and J lost 3, with 12 bases in between. The length of the CDR3 is 15 residues.

The rearrangement links TRBV29-1 to TRBJ2-1; unclear D gene. This CDR3 is 13 amino acids long. Trimming pared 5 bases from V and 3 bases from J, leaving 11 bases between. Germline CDR1 is SQVTM and CDR2 is ANQGSEA. The CDR3 here is CSVLVGVYNEQFF. DNA of the CDR3: TGCAGCGTTTTGGTTGGAGTCTACAATGAGCAGTTCTTC.